Following are 2 T cell receptor beta chains from one sample sequenced in a study of blood T cells in healthy people across ages. The authors ran a second PCR of 7 to 11 cycles using a sample-barcoded 5' primer and a J-beta primer mix. From the 5' RACE reads, TCRdb called clonotypes with MiXCR, one entry per CDR3 protein. The sample comprises around 620,000 distinct CDR3 sequences, 25% to 30% of which are singletons, and about 18% rests with the top ten. Sequences were obtained from blood. Every receptor here comes from a woman aged 70-85 years in good health.

In its sample, this clonotype was seen a few times. The chain links TRBV7-2 to TRBJ2-7; no reliable D call. Germline CDR1 is SGHTA and CDR2 is FQGNSA. The CDR3 is 12 amino acids. V lost 3 bases, J lost 4 bases, and 7 bases lay in between. In DNA form, the CDR3 reads TGTGCCAGCAGCTTTAGTCGTTACGAGCAGTACTTC. Its protein is CASSFSRYEQYF. The full variable domain, with the rest looked up from reference TRBV7-2 and TRBJ2-7, is GAGVSQSPSNKVTEKGKDVELRCDPISGHTALYWYRQSLGQGLEFLIYFQGNSAPDKSGLPSDRFSAERTGGSVSTLTIQRTQQEDSAVYLCASSFSRYEQYFGPGTRLTVT.

The chain is built from TRBV25-1 and TRBJ2-2, with TRBD1 matching over 9 bases. The CDR3 loop spans 15 amino acids. Germline loops: CDR1 MGHDK, CDR2 SYGVNS. V was pared by 4 bases and J by 6 bases, with 6 bases of the junction left unmatched. Here the CDR3 DNA reads TGTGCCAGCAGTGCTCTACAGGGGGCCCCCGGGGAGCTGTTTTTT. It translates to CASSALQGAPGELFF. The variable domain in full, completed from reference TRBV25-1 and TRBJ2-2, reads EADIYQTPRYLVIGTGKKITLECSQTMGHDKMYWYQQDPGMELHLIHYSYGVNSTEKGDLSSESTVSRIRTEHFPLTLESARPSHTSQYLCASSALQGAPGELFFGEGSRLTVL.